Below, 16 T cell receptor beta chains from the same sample are listed, as sequenced in a study of T cell responses to AZD1222 COVID-19 vaccine. The protocol was immunoSEQ multiplex PCR, while the TCRdb copy is restricted to in-frame clones and leaves out a portion. The profile shows approximately 94,000 clones, roughly 91% of them singletons. Source: peripheral blood, taken on day 0 of AZD1222 vaccination. The origin of the receptors is an adult in good health.

The V call is TRBV28, the J call TRBJ2-7; 7 positions agree with TRBD1. CDR1 and CDR2 (germline): MDHEN, SYDVKM. V was clipped by 4 bases and J by 12 bases; unmatched bases: 9. CDR3 length: 12 amino acids. CDR3 sequence reads: CASSSGTEVPYF. Here the CDR3 DNA reads TGTGCCAGCAGTTCCGGGACAGAGGTTCCGTACTTC.

The V and J genes are TRBV28 and TRBJ1-5; D is unresolved. This CDR3 is 12 amino acids long. The V end was cut by 3 bases, the J end by 6 bases, with 6 bases between. Germline loops: CDR1 MDHEN, CDR2 SYDVKM. The CDR3 DNA reads as TGTGCCAGCAGTTTCGGAGCTCAGCCCCAGCATTTT. Its translation is CASSFGAQPQHF.

This clone was recorded only once. The chain is built from TRBV5-1 and TRBJ2-1; TRBD2 aligns across 8 bases. Germline V gene lookup returns CDR1 SGHRS and CDR2 YFSETQ. This CDR3 has 16 residues. The ends lost 6 bases at V and 3 bases at J; junction bases unmatched: 11. The CDR3 spells CASTQNGGRSYNEQFF. The CDR3 nucleotides read TGCGCCAGCACCCAAAATGGCGGGAGGAGCTACAATGAGCAGTTCTTC.

The V call is TRBV5-4, the J call TRBJ2-3, with D tentatively TRBD1 or TRBD2 (6 bases each). This CDR3 region has 16 residues. The V gene's germline CDR1 is SGHNT and CDR2 YYREEE (reference sequence). V lost 7 bases and J lost 4, with 22 bases in between. DNA for the CDR3: TGTGCCAGCGCTCCCGATCGGGGGCAAAACGCAGATACGCAGTATTTT. Its protein product is CASAPDRGQNADTQYF.

This clone was observed a single time. The chain combines TRBV11-2 with TRBJ2-1, with 10 positions matching TRBD2. The CDR3 is 16 amino acids. CDR1 and CDR2 (germline): SGHAT, FQNNGV. V lost 0 bases and J lost 10; bases outside the gene matches: 9. CDR3 DNA sequence: TGTGCCAGCAGCTTAGAACAAGCGGGAGGGGTAAGCGAGCAGTTCTTC. It is translated as CASSLEQAGGVSEQFF.

The rearrangement uses TRBV7-2 and TRBJ1-5; no reliable D call. The CDR3 spans 16 residues. V lost 1 base to trimming and J lost 0 bases, with 10 bases between them. Germline V gene lookup returns CDR1 SGHTA and CDR2 FQGNSA. The CDR3, as DNA: TGTGCCAGCAGCTTAGAGGCCAGTTATAGCAATCAGCCCCAGCATTTT. It specifies CASSLEASYSNQPQHF.

The V gene is TRBV28, the J gene TRBJ2-5, with 12 nucleotides matching TRBD2. This CDR3 is 15 amino acids long. CDR1 is MDHEN and CDR2 is SYDVKM in the germline V gene. Trimming took 4 bases from V and 5 from J; bases not matched to a gene: 5. Here the CDR3 DNA reads TGTGCCAGCAGTTCACTAGCGGGAGGAGGGGAGACCCAGTACTTC. Amino acids: CASSSLAGGGETQYF. Together with reference TRBV28 and TRBJ2-5, the CDR3 gives the full variable domain: DVKVTQSSRYLVKRTGEKVFLECVQDMDHENMFWYRQDPGLGLRLIYFSYDVKMKEKGDIPEGYSVSREKKERFSLILESASTNQTSMYLCASSSLAGGGETQYFGPGTRLLVL.

This rearrangement joins TRBV4-1 to TRBJ1-1; no clear D. The CDR3 contains 13 residues. Per germline, CDR1 MGHRA and CDR2 YSYEKL. V gave up 0 bases and J gave up 5 bases, with 7 bases separating them. The DNA for the CDR3 is TGCGCCAGCAGCCAAGATTTCGTTACTGAAGCTTTCTTT. Protein product: CASSQDFVTEAFF.

This chain joins TRBV6-6 and TRBJ1-1; TRBD1 aligns across 8 bases. Trimming cost V 6 bases and J 7 bases; bases outside gene matches: 7. The CDR3 extends over 13 amino acids. Germline V gene sequence: CDR1 MNHNY, CDR2 SVGAGI (reference sequence). Here the CDR3 DNA reads TGTGCCAGCAGCTCCGGGACAGGCGTTGAAGCTTTCTTT. It translates to CASSSGTGVEAFF.

The chain recombines TRBV6-5 with TRBJ2-7, with 12 bases identical to TRBD2. The germline V gene encodes CDR1 MNHEY and CDR2 SVGAGI. The CDR3 sequence is 15 residues long. V was clipped by 6 bases and J by 4 bases; unmatched bases: 7. CDR3 loop: CASRQLAGGLYEQYF. CDR3 in DNA: TGTGCCAGCAGGCAACTAGCGGGAGGTCTATACGAGCAGTACTTC.

J is TRBJ1-2 and V is TRBV9; TRBD1 aligns across 7 bases. The CDR3 totals 13 residues. V was pared by 3 bases and J by 4 bases, with 3 bases of the junction left unmatched. Per germline, CDR1 SGDLS and CDR2 YYNGEE. CDR3 protein: CASSARQGYGYTF. The DNA of the CDR3 is TGTGCCAGCAGCGCCAGACAGGGCTATGGCTACACCTTC.

The chain uses TRBV5-1 and TRBJ1-2, with 9 bases aligning to TRBD1. V lost 2 bases and J lost 5; bases outside the gene matches: 4. Germline lookup yields CDR1 SGHRS and CDR2 YFSETQ. The CDR3 consists of 14 residues. The CDR3 DNA reads as TGCGCCAGCAGCTTTCCCGGGACAGGGTATGGCTACACCTTC. Amino acids: CASSFPGTGYGYTF.

This clone was counted a single time. This chain uses TRBV6-5 with TRBJ2-3; TRBD1 matches 9 bases. Trimming removed 6 bases from V and 5 bases from J; junction bases left unmatched: 9. This CDR3 has 15 residues. Looked up from germline, CDR1 is MNHEY and CDR2 is SVGAGI. The CDR3 DNA follows: TGTGCCAGCAGAGCCGGGACAGGGCGAGGAGATACGCAGTATTTT. The encoded protein is CASRAGTGRGDTQYF.

This clone was seen just once. The genes are TRBV28 and TRBJ1-2; unclear D gene. Germline CDR1 and CDR2: MDHEN and SYDVKM. V shed 6 bases and J shed 0 bases, with 8 bases lying between them. The CDR3 totals 13 residues. The chain's CDR3 is CASSLTPNYGYTF. For the CDR3, the DNA is TGTGCCAGCAGCCTGACACCTAACTATGGCTACACCTTC.

This clone has just one count. The rearrangement links TRBV5-1 to TRBJ2-2; 11 bases are shared with TRBD1. The CDR3 runs 16 residues. Germline CDR1 SGHRS, CDR2 YFSETQ. Unmatched junction bases numbered 7, after V lost 4 bases and J lost 5 bases. This chain's CDR3 is CASSLRTGGGTGELFF. The CDR3 coding sequence is TGCGCCAGCAGCCTCAGGACAGGGGGCGGTACCGGGGAGCTGTTTTTT.

This sequence joins TRBV11-2 and TRBJ1-1, with D maybe TRBD1 (5 bases). Trimming removed 1 base at V and 4 bases at J, with 7 bases between. This CDR3 spans 13 amino acids. CDR1 is SGHAT and CDR2 is FQNNGV in the germline V gene. The CDR3 region has the DNA TGTGCCAGCAGCTTAGTTAGGGGCACTGAAGCTTTCTTT. This encodes CASSLVRGTEAFF.